This T cell receptor beta chain was sequenced during a study of blood T cells in healthy people across ages. Findings and caveats of the study: Per million T cells, TCR beta diversity dropped roughly linearly as age increased.

Combining a sample-barcoded 5' primer with a J-beta primer mix, a second PCR ran for 7 to 11 cycles. Using its own MiXCR run on the 5' RACE reads, TCRdb lists one record per CDR3 protein. This table has a few hundred thousand distinct CDR3 sequences, roughly 29% appearing once. This clonotype was observed a handful of times. Its target is not known. V lost 1 base, J lost 7 bases, and 0 bases stayed unmatched. Germline V CDR1 and CDR2: LGHDT, YNNKEL (reference sequence). CDR3 length: 14 residues. The clonotype originates from a woman aged 70-85 years in good health. Sequencing used blood. This chain links TRBV3-1 with TRBJ1-6; 8 bases match TRBD1. The CDR3 DNA is TGTGCCAGCAGCCAAGGGACAGGGAATTCACCCCTCCACTTT. This codes for CASSQGTGNSPLHF.